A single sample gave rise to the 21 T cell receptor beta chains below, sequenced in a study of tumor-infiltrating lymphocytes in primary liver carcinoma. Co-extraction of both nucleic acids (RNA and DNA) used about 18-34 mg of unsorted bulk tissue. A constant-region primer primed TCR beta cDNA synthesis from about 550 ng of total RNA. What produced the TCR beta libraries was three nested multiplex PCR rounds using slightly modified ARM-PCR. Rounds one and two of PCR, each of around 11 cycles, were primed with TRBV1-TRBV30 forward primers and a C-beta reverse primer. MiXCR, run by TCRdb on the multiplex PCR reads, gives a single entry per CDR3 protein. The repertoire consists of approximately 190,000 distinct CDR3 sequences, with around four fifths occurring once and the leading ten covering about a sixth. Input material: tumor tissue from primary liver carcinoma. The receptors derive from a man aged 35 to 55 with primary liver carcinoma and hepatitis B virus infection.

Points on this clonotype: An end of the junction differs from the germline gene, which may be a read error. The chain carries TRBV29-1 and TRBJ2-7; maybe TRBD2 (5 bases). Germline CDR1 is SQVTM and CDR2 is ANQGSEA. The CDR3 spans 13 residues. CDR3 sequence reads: CSVEPPGSFEHYF. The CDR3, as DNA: TGTAGCGTTGAACCGCCAGGATCCTTCGAGCACTACTTC.

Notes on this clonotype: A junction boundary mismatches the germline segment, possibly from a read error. As DNA, the CDR3 is TGCAGCGTTTCAAGGACAAGGGGCTCGTGGGAGACCAAGTACTTC. Translation: CSVSRTRGSWETKYF. The chain employs TRBV29-1 and TRBJ2-5; D is perhaps TRBD1 or TRBD2 (5 bases each). Germline assignment: CDR1 SQVTM and CDR2 ANQGSEA. There are 15 residues in the CDR3.

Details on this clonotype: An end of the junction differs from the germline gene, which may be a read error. This CDR3 reads CASRVRGQATGTQYF. The CDR3 DNA follows: TGTGCCAGCAGAGTCAGGGGCCAGGCTACAGGTACGCAGTATTTT. The V call is TRBV6-1, the J call TRBJ2-3; TRBD1 is a possible D gene (6 bases). The CDR3 contains 15 residues. Germline CDR1 is MNHNS and CDR2 is SASEGT.

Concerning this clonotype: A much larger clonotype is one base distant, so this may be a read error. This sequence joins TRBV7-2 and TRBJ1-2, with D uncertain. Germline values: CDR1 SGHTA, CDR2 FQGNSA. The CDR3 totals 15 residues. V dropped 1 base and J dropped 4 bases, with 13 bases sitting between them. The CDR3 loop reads CASSLEAGPSYGYTF. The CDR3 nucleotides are TGTGCCAGCAGCTTAGAAGCCGGACCGAGCTATGGCTACACCTTC.

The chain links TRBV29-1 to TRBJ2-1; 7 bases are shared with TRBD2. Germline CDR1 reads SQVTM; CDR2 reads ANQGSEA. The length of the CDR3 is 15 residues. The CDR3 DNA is TGCAGTGTTCGACTAGTGGGAGGGTTCTACAATGAGCAGTTCTTC. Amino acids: CSVRLVGGFYNEQFF.

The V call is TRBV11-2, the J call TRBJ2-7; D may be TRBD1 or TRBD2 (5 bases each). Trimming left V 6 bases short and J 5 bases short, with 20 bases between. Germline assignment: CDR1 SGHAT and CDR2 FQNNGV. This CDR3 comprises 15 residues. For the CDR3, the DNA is TGTGCCAGCAGGTTACGATGGACTGGGGGAAACGAGCAGTACTTC. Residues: CASRLRWTGGNEQYF.

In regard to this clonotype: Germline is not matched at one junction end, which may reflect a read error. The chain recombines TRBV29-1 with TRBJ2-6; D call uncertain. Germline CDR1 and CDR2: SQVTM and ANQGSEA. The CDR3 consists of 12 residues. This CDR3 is CSVVVGANVLTF. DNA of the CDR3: TGCAGTGTTGTTGTTGGGGCCAACGTCCTGACTTTC.

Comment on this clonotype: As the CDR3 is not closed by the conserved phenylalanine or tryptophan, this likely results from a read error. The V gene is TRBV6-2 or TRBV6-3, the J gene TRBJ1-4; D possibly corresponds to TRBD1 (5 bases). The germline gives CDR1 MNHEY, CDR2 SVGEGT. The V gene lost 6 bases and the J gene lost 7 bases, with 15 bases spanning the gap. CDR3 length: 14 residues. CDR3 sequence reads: CASRSGTEAEKLFL. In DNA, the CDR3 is TGTGCCAGCAGATCCGGGACCGAAGCTGAAAAACTGTTTCTT.

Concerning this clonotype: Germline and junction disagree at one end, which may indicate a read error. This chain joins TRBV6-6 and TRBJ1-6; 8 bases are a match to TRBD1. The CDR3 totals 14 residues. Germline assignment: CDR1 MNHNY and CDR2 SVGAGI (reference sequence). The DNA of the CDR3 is TGTGCCAGCACCCACACAGGGGGAGGTTCATCCCTCCACTTT. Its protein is CASTHTGGGSSLHF.

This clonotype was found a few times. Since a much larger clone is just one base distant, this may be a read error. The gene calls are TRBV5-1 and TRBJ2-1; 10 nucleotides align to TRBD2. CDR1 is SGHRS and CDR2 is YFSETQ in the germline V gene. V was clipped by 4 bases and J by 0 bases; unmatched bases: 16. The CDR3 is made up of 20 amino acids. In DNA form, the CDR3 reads TGCGCCAGCAGCCCCGACAGGCTATCGGCTAGCGGGAGCTCCTACAATGAGCAGTTCTTC. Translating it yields CASSPDRLSASGSSYNEQFF.

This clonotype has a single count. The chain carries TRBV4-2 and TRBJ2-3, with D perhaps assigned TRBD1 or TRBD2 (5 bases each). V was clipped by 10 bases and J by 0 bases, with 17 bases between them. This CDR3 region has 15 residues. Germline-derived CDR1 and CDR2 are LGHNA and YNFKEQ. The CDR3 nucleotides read TGTGCCAACAGAGGTTTTGAGGGGAGCACAGATACGCAGTATTTT. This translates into CANRGFEGSTDTQYF.

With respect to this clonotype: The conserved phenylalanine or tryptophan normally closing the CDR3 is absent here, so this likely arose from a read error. The CDR3 bases are TGTGCCAGCAGCTCTGGGGGAAGCTCTGTTAGAGCCCGCGCAGATACGCAGTATTCT. It is translated as CASSSGGSSVRARADTQYS. The chain recombines TRBV11-1 with TRBJ2-3; D tentatively fits TRBD1 or TRBD2 (5 bases each). V was pared by 4 bases and J by 4 bases, with 27 bases between. CDR1 is SGHAT, CDR2 FQDESV, per germline (reference sequence). The CDR3 is made up of 19 amino acids.

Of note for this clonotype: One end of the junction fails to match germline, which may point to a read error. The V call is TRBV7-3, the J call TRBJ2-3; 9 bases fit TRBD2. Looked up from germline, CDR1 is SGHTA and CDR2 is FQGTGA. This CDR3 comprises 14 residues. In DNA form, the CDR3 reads TGTGCCAGCAGCTTAGCGGGAGGGACCGATACGCAGTTTTTT. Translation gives CASSLAGGTDTQFF.

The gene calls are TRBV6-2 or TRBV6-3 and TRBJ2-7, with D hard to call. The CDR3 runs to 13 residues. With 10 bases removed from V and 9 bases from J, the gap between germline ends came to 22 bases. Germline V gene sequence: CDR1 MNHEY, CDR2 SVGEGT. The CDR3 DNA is TGTGCCATGAGTTACGAGGTATCCTACATGCAGTACTTC. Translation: CAMSYEVSYMQYF.

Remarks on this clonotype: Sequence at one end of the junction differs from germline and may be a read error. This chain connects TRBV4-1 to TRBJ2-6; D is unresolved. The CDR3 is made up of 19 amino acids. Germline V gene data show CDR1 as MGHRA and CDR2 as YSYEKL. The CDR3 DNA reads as TGCTCCAGCAGCCAAGATTTAGACACTTCCGACTCTGGGGCCAACGTCCTGACTTTC. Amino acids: CSSSQDLDTSDSGANVLTF.

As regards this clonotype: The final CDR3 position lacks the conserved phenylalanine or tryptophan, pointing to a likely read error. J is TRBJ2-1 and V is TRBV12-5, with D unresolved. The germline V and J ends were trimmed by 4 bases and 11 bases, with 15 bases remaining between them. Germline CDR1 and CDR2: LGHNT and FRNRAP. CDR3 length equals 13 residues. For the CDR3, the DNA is TGTGCTAGTGGTTCCGACATAGGTCTAAAGCAGTTCCTC. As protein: CASGSDIGLKQFL.

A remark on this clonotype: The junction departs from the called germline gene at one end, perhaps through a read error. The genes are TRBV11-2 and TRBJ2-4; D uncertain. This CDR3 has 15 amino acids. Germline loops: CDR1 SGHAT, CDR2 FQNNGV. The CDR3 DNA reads TGTGTCAGCACCACTTCGGCGGTAGCCAAAAACAATCATTACTTC. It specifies CVSTTSAVAKNNHYF. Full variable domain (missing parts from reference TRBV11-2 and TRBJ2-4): EAGVAQSPRYKIIEKRQSVAFWCNPISGHATLYWYQQILGQGPKLLIQFQNNGVVDDSQLPKDRFSAERLKGVDSTLKIQPAKLEDSAVYLCVSTTSAVAKNNHYFGAGTRLSVL.

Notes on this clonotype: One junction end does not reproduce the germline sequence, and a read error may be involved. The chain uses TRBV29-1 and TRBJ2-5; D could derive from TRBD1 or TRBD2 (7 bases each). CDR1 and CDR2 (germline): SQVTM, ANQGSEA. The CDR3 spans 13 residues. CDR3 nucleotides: TGCAACGTTCCATCCAGGGGGAGGGAGACCCGGTACTTC. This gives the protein CNVPSRGRETRYF.

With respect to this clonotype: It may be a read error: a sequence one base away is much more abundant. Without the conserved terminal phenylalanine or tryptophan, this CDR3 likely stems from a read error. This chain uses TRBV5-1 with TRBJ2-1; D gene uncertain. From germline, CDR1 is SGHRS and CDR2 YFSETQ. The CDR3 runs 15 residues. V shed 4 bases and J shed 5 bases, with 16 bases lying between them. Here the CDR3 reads CASSTDVQSHNEQFL. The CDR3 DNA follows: TGCGCCAGCAGCACGGACGTTCAATCCCACAATGAGCAGTTCCTC.

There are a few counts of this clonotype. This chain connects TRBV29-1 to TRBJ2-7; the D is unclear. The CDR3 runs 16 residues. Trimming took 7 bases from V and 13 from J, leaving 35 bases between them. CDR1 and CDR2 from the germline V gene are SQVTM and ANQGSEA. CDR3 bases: TGCAGCGCCATGACATCTGGTACCGGCACTCCCTACGAACACTACTTC. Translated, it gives CSAMTSGTGTPYEHYF.

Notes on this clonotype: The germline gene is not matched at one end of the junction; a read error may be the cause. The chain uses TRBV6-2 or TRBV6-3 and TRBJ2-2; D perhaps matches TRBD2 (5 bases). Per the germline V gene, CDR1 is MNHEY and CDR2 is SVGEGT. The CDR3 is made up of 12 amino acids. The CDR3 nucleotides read TGTGCCAGCTGCCTGGAGGTCGGGGAGCTGTTTTTC. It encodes CASCLEVGELFF.